This is a list of T cell receptor beta chains from one sample in a study of blood T cell repertoires in COVID-19. Sequencing was performed with immunoSEQ multiplex PCR; in TCRdb, only in-frame clones are kept and a portion is missing. The sample lists around 200,000 clones; more than 75% were seen once. Source material: PBMCs or T cells enriched from blood (not recorded which). The receptors derive from a man between 40 and 49 years old with acute COVID-19. CDR3s leave out the opening cysteine and the closing phenylalanine or tryptophan. The size of a clone is reported for some rows only, either as once, few or many, or as a class for expanded clones.

>TRBJ1-4|TRBV5-1|-
ASSLQALSEKLF
>TRBJ2-1|TRBV19|-
ASSIAPAGVLEQF
>TRBJ1-3|TRBV4-1|-
ASSQAGGGNTIY
>TRBJ2-6|TRBV28|-
ASSSTGSGANVLT
>TRBJ2-1|TRBV4-1|-
ASSHGLAGKYNEQF
>TRBJ1-5|TRBV28|-
ASRLGQGANQPQH
>TRBJ1-2|TRBV10-1|-
ASTGLSRTAYGYT
>TRBJ2-7|TRBV5-4|-
ASSLEGGVAHEQY
>TRBJ2-1|TRBV2|-
ASSEMGASGRRHEQF
>TRBJ1-2|TRBV9|-
ASSAYSGTGINGYT
>TRBJ2-2|TRBV30|-
AWSRDSHTGELF
>TRBJ2-1|TRBV7-2|-
ASVDRLLSEQF
>TRBJ1-1|TRBV12-3/TRBV12-4|-
ASSLAGGAF
>TRBJ2-3|TRBV4-2|-
ASSQEQAGGTDTQY
>TRBJ2-1|TRBV7-2|-
ASSSSSYNEQF
>TRBJ2-3|TRBV18|once
ASSPYPNRADTQY
>TRBJ2-2|TRBV5-6|-
ASSTTGLAGVLKRELF
>TRBJ2-1|TRBV18|-
ASSPMQGAPGNEQF
>TRBJ2-7|TRBV4-2|-
ASSQENRDYEQY
>TRBJ1-6|TRBV27|few
ASSFSRDRESAPLH
>TRBJ2-5|TRBV7-2|once
ASLKGAHPLLDQY
>TRBJ2-7|TRBV5-1|-
ASSLLQGNEQY
>TRBJ2-5|TRBV9|-
ASSASPSSLIQETQY
>TRBJ2-7|TRBV25-1|-
ASSEGIAGGPYEQY
>TRBJ2-3|TRBV7-8|-
ASSFSGLDTQY
>TRBJ1-6|TRBV3-1/TRBV3-2|-
ASSQDPSGYSPLH
>TRBJ2-3|TRBV27|-
ASSLLAGEWPDTQY
>TRBJ1-2|TRBV18|-
ASSRGSPYGYT